A single sample is the source of the 27 T cell receptor beta chains below, sequenced in a study of blood T cell repertoires in COVID-19. Some clones are missing from TCRdb's copy, which holds only in-frame ones; the method was immunoSEQ multiplex PCR. The data show 210,000 or so clones, with approximately 79% seen just once and around 4.7% held by the top ten. The sequenced sample was peripheral blood. The origin of the receptors is a human donor in a cohort sampled during active COVID-19.

J is TRBJ2-7 and V is TRBV7-9, with TRBD1 matching 8 bases. The CDR3 is 14 amino acids. Trimming at V came to 1 base and at J to 6 bases, leaving 5 bases not matched to a gene. Germline V gene sequence: CDR1 SEHNR, CDR2 FQNEAQ (reference sequence). For the CDR3, the DNA is TGTGCCAGCAGCTTAGTACAGGGGGTTCCCGAGCAGTACTTC. Its protein is CASSLVQGVPEQYF. Filled out from reference TRBV7-9 and TRBJ2-7, the complete variable domain reads DTGVSQNPRHKITKRGQNVTFRCDPISEHNRLYWYRQTLGQGPEFLTYFQNEAQLEKSRLLSDRFSAERPKGSFSTLEIQRTEQGDSAMYLCASSLVQGVPEQYFGPGTRLTVT.

This clone was observed a handful of times. The chain recombines TRBV19 with TRBJ2-2, with TRBD2 matching 10 bases. In germline, CDR1 is LNHDA, CDR2 SQIVND (reference sequence). There are 17 residues in the CDR3. Trimming at V came to 1 base and at J to 6 bases, leaving 8 bases not matched to a gene. The CDR3 loop is CASSIVLLAGDPGELFF. In DNA, the CDR3 is TGTGCCAGTAGTATAGTTCTCCTAGCGGGAGATCCCGGGGAGCTGTTTTTT.

V usage is TRBV7-2 and J usage is TRBJ2-7, with a possible D match to TRBD1 (5 bases). CDR1 SGHTA and CDR2 FQGNSA come from the germline V gene. The ends were cut back, 1 base at V and 3 bases at J, with 13 bases in the middle. The length of the CDR3 is 15 residues. CDR3 nucleotides: TGTGCCAGCAGCTTAGGTAGGGGATCCCTCTACGAGCAGTACTTC. The encoded protein is CASSLGRGSLYEQYF.

The chain uses TRBV12-3 or TRBV12-4 and TRBJ2-1; a weak D match, TRBD2 (5 bases). The CDR3 length is 13 residues. Deletions cut 6 bases from V and 10 bases from J, with 16 bases between. The CDR3 DNA is TGTGCCAGCAGCCGACGACGGTCGGGGGAGCAGTTCTTC. Its translation is CASSRRRSGEQFF.

The V call is TRBV27, the J call TRBJ2-5; TRBD1 matches 9 bases. V shed 5 bases and J 5 bases; nucleotides not matched to a gene: 9. The CDR3 loop spans 15 amino acids. In germline, CDR1 is MNHEY, CDR2 SMNVEV (reference sequence). The CDR3 region is CASSLNRGRGETQYF. The CDR3 DNA reads TGTGCCAGCAGTCTAAACAGGGGGCGCGGTGAGACCCAGTACTTC.

The J gene is TRBJ2-1, the V gene TRBV5-6; 8 nucleotides match TRBD1. The germline V gene has CDR1 SGHDT and CDR2 YYEEEE. The V segment lost 0 bases and the J segment 14 bases; nucleotides outside the gene matches: 7. The CDR3 is 13 amino acids. The DNA of the CDR3 is TGTGCCAGCAGCTTGGCCGGGACAGGTGGGGAGTTCTTC. Its protein product is CASSLAGTGGEFF. The whole variable domain, remainder taken from reference TRBV5-6 and TRBJ2-1, is DAGVTQSPTHLIKTRGQQVTLRCSPKSGHDTVSWYQQALGQGPQFIFQYYEEEERQRGNFPDRFSGHQFPNYSSELNVNALLLGDSALYLCASSLAGTGGEFFGPGTRLTVL.

The genes are TRBV3-1 (or the pseudogene TRBV3-2) and TRBJ2-1; 10 bases are a match to TRBD2. The V and J ends lost 4 bases and 0 bases, in that order; junction bases with no gene match: 9. Germline V gene lookup returns CDR1 LGHDT and CDR2 YNNKEL (reference sequence). The CDR3 totals 18 residues. The CDR3 region is CASSPFWTSGSSYNEQFF. CDR3 nucleotides: TGTGCCAGCAGCCCTTTTTGGACTAGCGGCAGCTCCTACAATGAGCAGTTCTTC.

The genes are TRBV5-1 and TRBJ2-5; D is undetermined. V dropped 4 bases and J dropped 0 bases, with 10 bases sitting between them. Germline lookup yields CDR1 SGHRS and CDR2 YFSETQ. This CDR3 has 14 residues. CDR3 loop: CASSVANNQETQYF. In DNA, the CDR3 is TGCGCCAGCAGCGTAGCCAACAACCAAGAGACCCAGTACTTC.

The V gene is TRBV2, the J gene TRBJ2-1; 11 bases are shared with TRBD2. The length of the CDR3 is 15 residues. After removal of 4 bases from V and 9 bases from J, the junction contained 8 bases not matched to a gene. The germline CDR1 and CDR2 sequences are SNHLY and FYNNEI. The CDR3 nucleotides are TGTGCCAGCAGTGCACGACTAGCGGGAAGAGGTGAGCAGTTCTTC. It encodes CASSARLAGRGEQFF.

The chain combines TRBV7-2 with TRBJ1-1, with a tentative D call TRBD1 (5 bases). Per germline, CDR1 SGHTA and CDR2 FQGNSA. The germline V and J ends were trimmed by 7 bases and 5 bases, with 23 bases remaining between them. The CDR3 contains 16 residues. The chain's CDR3 is CASKRQGGAVGTEAFF. The CDR3 region has the DNA TGTGCCAGCAAGAGGCAGGGTGGGGCCGTGGGGACTGAAGCTTTCTTT.

V gene TRBV4-3 combines with J gene TRBJ2-1; D may be TRBD1 (6 bases). The ends were cut back, 3 bases at V and 7 bases at J, with 10 bases in the middle. Germline CDR1 and CDR2: LGHNA and YSLEER. This CDR3 region has 13 residues. The CDR3 reads CASSHHDRNEQFF. The CDR3 region has the DNA TGCGCCAGCAGCCACCACGACAGGAATGAGCAGTTCTTC.

This clone was detected only a few times. The DNA of the CDR3 is TGTGCCATCAGTGCTCTCAAGAGGAGCTCCTACAATGAGCAGTTCTTC. Residues: CAISALKRSSYNEQFF. The chain has TRBV10-3 and TRBJ2-1; D not certain. V was pared by 4 bases and J by 0 bases, with 13 bases between. The CDR3 contains 16 residues. CDR1 is ENHRY and CDR2 is SYGVKD in the germline V gene.

This chain joins TRBV7-2 and TRBJ1-6; 7 bases are shared with TRBD1. Germline values: CDR1 SGHTA, CDR2 FQGNSA. With V trimmed by 5 bases and J by 1 base, 14 bases remained unmatched. The CDR3 has 19 residues. The CDR3 coding sequence is TGTGCCAGCAGCATTCGGGACAGCCGCGTATTGTCCTATAATTCACCCCTCCACTTT. It is translated as CASSIRDSRVLSYNSPLHF.

In its sample, this clone was seen a few times. The V call is TRBV5-6, the J call TRBJ2-3; D possibly corresponds to TRBD1 (5 bases). The CDR3 length is 13 residues. CDR1 is SGHDT and CDR2 is YYEEEE in the germline V gene. Trimming pared 5 bases from V and 4 bases from J, leaving 11 bases between. The CDR3 loop is CASRPQGPDTQYF. CDR3 nucleotide sequence: TGTGCCAGCAGGCCCCAGGGCCCAGATACGCAGTATTTT. The whole variable domain, filled in from reference TRBV5-6 and TRBJ2-3, reads DAGVTQSPTHLIKTRGQQVTLRCSPKSGHDTVSWYQQALGQGPQFIFQYYEEEERQRGNFPDRFSGHQFPNYSSELNVNALLLGDSALYLCASRPQGPDTQYFGPGTRLTVL.

The genes are TRBV5-4 and TRBJ2-1; TRBD2 matches 10 bases. This CDR3 comprises 15 residues. Germline CDR1 is SGHNT and CDR2 is YYREEE (reference sequence). Trimming cost V 4 bases and J 4 bases; bases outside gene matches: 5. The CDR3 here is CASSGKAGGYNEQFF. The CDR3 region has the DNA TGTGCCAGCAGCGGGAAAGCGGGAGGGTACAATGAGCAGTTCTTC.

The V and J genes are TRBV9 and TRBJ2-7; possibly TRBD1 for D (6 bases). With 0 bases removed from V and 4 bases from J, the gap between germline ends came to 14 bases. The CDR3 is 15 residues long. The germline CDR1 and CDR2 sequences are SGDLS and YYNGEE. This chain's CDR3 is CASSVGGPRGYEQYF. In DNA form, the CDR3 reads TGTGCCAGCAGCGTAGGGGGGCCGCGAGGGTACGAGCAGTACTTC. The variable domain in full, with the rest retrieved from reference TRBV9 and TRBJ2-7, is DSGVTQTPKHLITATGQRVTLRCSPRSGDLSVYWYQQSLDQGLQFLIQYYNGEERAKGNILERFSAQQFPDLHSELNLSSLELGDSALYFCASSVGGPRGYEQYFGPGTRLTVT.

The chain is built from TRBV7-8 and TRBJ2-7, with 7 bases lining up with TRBD2. V lost 0 bases to trimming and J lost 4 bases; unmatched junction nucleotides: 3. Germline CDR1 and CDR2: SGHVS and FQNEAQ. The CDR3 totals 14 residues. CDR3 sequence: CASSLAALAYEQYF. DNA for the CDR3: TGTGCCAGCAGCTTAGCCGCACTAGCGTACGAGCAGTACTTC.

In this sample, this clone turned up once. This rearrangement joins TRBV2 to TRBJ1-3, with D perhaps TRBD1 (5 bases). The CDR3 runs 15 residues. The ends were cut back, 0 bases at V and 2 bases at J, with 8 bases in the middle. The V gene's germline CDR1 is SNHLY and CDR2 FYNNEI. Here the CDR3 reads CASSEAGAPGNTIYF. The CDR3 DNA reads as TGTGCCAGCAGTGAAGCAGGGGCTCCTGGAAACACCATATATTTT. Complete variable domain (other parts from reference TRBV2 and TRBJ1-3): EPEVTQTPSHQVTQMGQEVILRCVPISNHLYFYWYRQILGQKVEFLVSFYNNEISEKSEIFDDQFSVERPDGSNFTLKIRSTKLEDSAMYFCASSEAGAPGNTIYFGEGSWLTVV.

The chain employs TRBV21-1 and TRBJ2-1; the table calls TRBD2, which could not be checked here. TRBV21-1 is described as a pseudogene. CDR3 length: 17 residues. The CDR3 nucleotides read TGTGCCAGCAGTTCCAACGCTGGGAGAAGCTCCTACAATGAGCAGTTCTTC. Translated: CASSSNAGRSSYNEQFF.

This chain connects TRBV7-2 to TRBJ2-2, with 7 bases aligning to TRBD2. The CDR3 consists of 16 residues. CDR1 SGHTA and CDR2 FQGNSA come from the germline V gene. J gave up 6 bases and V 5 bases, and 12 bases lay outside the gene matches. CDR3 coding DNA: TGTGCCAGCAGCCCGACTAGCAGACTGGACCCCGGGGAGCTGTTTTTT. Translation: CASSPTSRLDPGELFF.

V gene TRBV7-9 combines with J gene TRBJ1-2; D call uncertain. The V gene's germline CDR1 is SEHNR and CDR2 FQNEAQ (reference sequence). This CDR3 contains 15 residues. Trimming cost V 0 bases and J 3 bases, with 11 bases left between them. The CDR3, as DNA: TGTGCCAGCAGCTTAGCAAACCGGGTTTACTATGGCTACACCTTC. As protein: CASSLANRVYYGYTF. The variable domain in full, with the rest retrieved from reference TRBV7-9 and TRBJ1-2, is DTGVSQNPRHKITKRGQNVTFRCDPISEHNRLYWYRQTLGQGPEFLTYFQNEAQLEKSRLLSDRFSAERPKGSFSTLEIQRTEQGDSAMYLCASSLANRVYYGYTFGSGTRLTVV.

In its sample, this clone was seen a few times. The chain is built from TRBV9 and TRBJ2-7; TRBD2 matches 11 bases. V shed 3 bases, J shed 3 bases, and the junction held 5 bases outside the gene matches. There are 15 residues in the CDR3. Germline V CDR1 and CDR2: SGDLS, YYNGEE. The CDR3 DNA follows: TGTGCCAGCAGCGGAGGACTAGCGGGCCTCTACGAGCAGTACTTC. Translation: CASSGGLAGLYEQYF. The full variable domain, completed using reference TRBV9 and TRBJ2-7, is DSGVTQTPKHLITATGQRVTLRCSPRSGDLSVYWYQQSLDQGLQFLIQYYNGEERAKGNILERFSAQQFPDLHSELNLSSLELGDSALYFCASSGGLAGLYEQYFGPGTRLTVT.

This clone was seen a few times. This chain uses TRBV6-4 with TRBJ2-2; 8 positions agree with TRBD1. The CDR3 runs to 16 residues. Germline loops: CDR1 MRHNA, CDR2 SNTAGT. J gave up 5 bases and V 0 bases, and 5 bases lay outside the gene matches. The CDR3 bases are TGTGCCAGCAGTGACTCCCTGGACAGGGTTACCGGGGAGCTGTTTTTT. This encodes CASSDSLDRVTGELFF.

This clone is labeled as medium-sized. This sequence joins TRBV27 and TRBJ2-7, with 7 bases fitting TRBD2. Germline lookup yields CDR1 MNHEY and CDR2 SMNVEV (reference sequence). V trimming: 4 bases; J trimming: 2 bases; junction bases outside the gene matches: 11. CDR3 length equals 16 residues. The CDR3 loop reads CASSSDPGTTAYEQYF. In DNA form, the CDR3 reads TGTGCCAGCAGTTCGGACCCCGGGACTACCGCCTACGAGCAGTACTTC.

The chain carries TRBV19 and TRBJ2-5; 9 bases are a match to TRBD1. The CDR3 spans 14 residues. Germline V lookup: CDR1 LNHDA, CDR2 SQIVND (reference sequence). Losses at the gene ends were 7 bases for V and 5 bases for J; bases not matched to a gene: 8. This CDR3 is CASNTGQGRETQYF. In DNA form, the CDR3 reads TGTGCCAGTAATACCGGACAGGGGCGGGAGACCCAGTACTTC. The full variable domain, completed using reference TRBV19 and TRBJ2-5, is DGGITQSPKYLFRKEGQNVTLSCEQNLNHDAMYWYRQDPGQGLRLIYYSQIVNDFQKGDIAEGYSVSREKKESFPLTVTSAQKNPTAFYLCASNTGQGRETQYFGPGTRLLVL.

The genes are TRBV27 and TRBJ2-3, with D possibly being TRBD2 (6 bases). The V gene's germline CDR1 is MNHEY and CDR2 SMNVEV (reference sequence). Deletions cut 2 bases from V and 2 bases from J, with 11 bases between. This CDR3 is built from 15 residues. The CDR3 spells CASSLREDLTDTQYF. As DNA, the CDR3 is TGTGCCAGCAGTTTAAGGGAGGATCTCACAGATACGCAGTATTTT.

The genes are TRBV10-1 and TRBJ2-2; TRBD2 matches 9 bases. Germline CDR1 reads WNHNN; CDR2 reads SYGVQD (reference sequence). V trimming: 0 bases; J trimming: 1 base; junction bases outside the gene matches: 6. The CDR3 length is 18 residues. CDR3 region: CASSESATTSGNTGELFF. DNA for the CDR3: TGCGCCAGCAGTGAGTCTGCGACGACTAGCGGGAACACCGGGGAGCTGTTTTTT.